This T cell receptor beta chain was observed in a study of response to subunit inactivated influenza vaccine. Via MiXCR, TCRdb re-called the RT-PCR reads, giving one row per CDR3 protein. The sample shows roughly 780,000 distinct CDR3 sequences, about a fifth of them seen only once. As to this clonotype: Its antigen is still unknown.

Study results and limitations: Few new T cells, the authors suggested, are recruited by each seasonal influenza vaccination.

This TCR was recovered from a man between 45 and 60 years old who received an inactivated influenza vaccine. This material consisted of PBMCs from blood, taken roughly 5 days after vaccination.

The CDR3 coding sequence is TGCGCCAGCAGCACCTCAGGGGGCACTGGGGCCAACGTCCTGACTTTC. Translating it yields CASSTSGGTGANVLTF. This rearrangement joins TRBV5-1 to TRBJ2-6, with 8 nucleotides matching TRBD1. J was trimmed by 2 bases and V by 4 bases; bases with no gene match: 5. This CDR3 comprises 16 residues. Germline V lookup: CDR1 SGHRS, CDR2 YFSETQ.